The clone carrying this TCR beta chain showed up just once. One end of the junction fails to match germline, which may point to a read error. The CDR3 runs 20 residues. CDR1 and CDR2 (germline): SGHAT, FQNNGV. The data belong to a study of tumor and adjacent non-tumor tissue in lung cancer. A modified ARM-PCR protocol with three rounds of nested PCR amplified TCRbeta. TCRdb reprocessed the multiplex PCR reads via MiXCR and lists one record per CDR3 protein. The data hold about 75,000 distinct CDR3 sequences, with around 70% observed a single time. The template was RNA from unsorted bulk tissue. The normal lung tissue was taken more than 3 cm from the tumor edge.

V usage is TRBV11-2 and J usage is TRBJ2-1, with 9 nucleotides matching TRBD2. The source of this sequence is a woman aged 45-65 years with non-small cell lung cancer. The sequencing sample was made of distant non-tumor lung tissue. CDR3 sequence reads: CASSLRRVRLAAPSYDEQFF. The DNA for the CDR3 is TGTGCCAGCAGCTTACGGAGGGTAAGACTAGCGGCCCCCTCCTACGATGAGCAGTTCTTC.